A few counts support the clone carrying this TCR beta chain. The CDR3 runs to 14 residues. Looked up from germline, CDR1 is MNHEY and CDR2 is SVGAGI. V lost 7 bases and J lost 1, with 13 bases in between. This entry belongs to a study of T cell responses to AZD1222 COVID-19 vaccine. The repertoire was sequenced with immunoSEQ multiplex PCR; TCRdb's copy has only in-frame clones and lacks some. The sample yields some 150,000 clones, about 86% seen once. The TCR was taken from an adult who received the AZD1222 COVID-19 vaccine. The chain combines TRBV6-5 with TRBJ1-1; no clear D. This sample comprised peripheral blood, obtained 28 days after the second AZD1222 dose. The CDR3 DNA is TGTGCCAGCAAGTGGTGGGCGGGGAACACTGAAGCTTTCTTT. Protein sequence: CASKWWAGNTEAFF.